This paragraph reports one T cell receptor beta chain. Its target is not known. The data originate from a study of vaccination and CD4 T cells after COVID-19. The germline gives CDR1 SGHTA, CDR2 FQGNSA. V shed 1 base and J shed 1 base, with 13 bases lying between them. The CDR3 extends over 16 amino acids. Treatment of the sample: roughly ten-day PBMC culture with coronavirus spike peptide pools or control peptides (ViraFEST assay). Ahead of the COVID-19 pandemic (2011-2018), the CD4+ T cells of the unexposed donor were collected. Once obtained from cultured CD4+ T cells, the DNA was sequenced using the Oncomine TCR Beta short-read assay. MiXCR was run by TCRdb on the PCR reads, yielding one entry per CDR3 protein. The data contain approximately 7,200 distinct CDR3 sequences, 45% to 55% of them singletons.

The gene calls are TRBV7-2 and TRBJ1-1; D gene uncertain. The sequenced sample was CD4+ T cells from blood, cultured in vitro. This TCR was sampled from a human donor in good health. CDR3 residues: CASSLDRPGGNTEAFF. CDR3 bases: TGTGCCAGCAGCTTAGATCGTCCAGGTGGGAACACTGAAGCTTTCTTT.